Given below is one T cell receptor beta chain in context. This clonotype was detected ten times or more. It lacks a known antigen. Base qualities are not recorded, but no much larger clone differs from it by a single base. The library came from PCR. Reads for this sample came from an Illumina HiSeq 4000. Bulk TCR libraries were generated as previously described, with the TCR primers listed in Table S5 used. Total RNA was purified with the Qiagen AllPrep DNA/RNA kit. Before analysis, reads from multiple sequencing runs of one library were combined. In the source study's methods: Reads were retained only if the reads had an exact TCR constant sequence, and the retained reads were trimmed to 150 nt and grouped according to their 12-nt molecular barcodes. Reads in each barcode group were sub-clustered using a 15% Levenshtein threshold, and a quality-weighted consensus sequence was built for each RNA molecule. Non-functional sequences were filtered out, along with any lower-count sequence sitting one edit away from another sequence. Barcode sub-clusters with fewer than 20% of the maximum read count were removed, based on fitting two negative binomial distributions. TCRdb reprocessing: public reads trimmed at Q25 with fastp, clones called with MiXCR, in-frame beta chains kept. All rows with the same CDR3 protein become a single entry with the most common DNA and genes. The V and J calls come from TCRdb's annotation, not from the publication. This sample holds just under 650,000 distinct CDR3 sequences; just under 20% were observed only once. The top ten clonotypes cover 0.7% to 1% of the sample.

This sample was included in a study of molecular identifiers for immune sequencing clone quantification (dated by TCRdb to the late 2010s). As for the study more broadly: In a replicate experiment, RNA from around 18,000 or 91,000 naive CD8 T cells was split into five aliquots, four of which were sequenced. This methods study benchmarked molecular-identifier clustering-based TCR repertoire sequencing (MIDCIRS) and TCR RNA copy counting, using CD8 T cells to do so.

Libraries of naive CD8 T cells were built from around 20,000 to 1,000,000 sorted cells, with 10%, 30% or 50% of the purified RNA used. Naive CD8 T cells, defined as CD8+CD4-CCR7+CD45RA+, were FACS-sorted into RLT Plus buffer on a BD FACSAria II. Roughly nine TCR copies' worth of Jurkat RNA were spiked into about 19,000-1,000,000 naive CD8 T cell samples to test detection sensitivity. Enrichment of CD8 T cells was done with RosetteSep CD8+ T Cell Enrichment Cocktail plus Ficoll-Paque, and ACK red cell lysis came afterward. General findings and caveats noted by the study authors: Even against a background of around 900,000 naive CD8 T cells, spiked-in Jurkat TCR RNA amounting to a single cell's worth was reported to be detectable. Modeling gave about three recovered TCR RNA copies per cell versus about 10 by digital PCR, implying about 30% capture efficiency. Highly expanded clone sizes could be underestimated if identical TCR molecules share a barcode. Clones above 20 RNA copies held over 98% of molecules in CMV-specific effector cells but under 1% in naive cells. Without barcode sub-clustering, chimeric consensus sequences inflated TCR diversity; chimeras reached as high as 47%. The naive libraries included spiked-in Jurkat TCR RNA (more than nine copies' worth), and this Jurkat TCR RNA is not part of the donor repertoire.

The junction carries 9 bases between V and J, which are trimmed by 4 bases and 1 base respectively. Including cysteine and phenylalanine, the CDR3 has 14 amino acids. Just CDR3 DNA is preserved here, 42 bases in frame from base 1. According to the germline V gene, CDR1 reads SNHLY and CDR2 reads FYNNEI. Sequencing used naive CD8+ T cells from blood, with Jurkat cell RNA spiked in. Sample cell subset or site, as interpreted from the label and publication: FACS-sorted CD8+CD4-CCR7+CD45RA+ naive T cells. The chain is made from TRBV2 and TRBJ2-3, with the identity of the D gene unclear. This TCR was sampled from a human donor in good health. Some libraries in this study had Jurkat cell RNA spiked in. The CDR3 reads CASSALPGTDTQYF. The DNA sequence is given as TGTGCCAGCAGTGCCCTTCCTGGCACAGATACGCAGTATTTT.